The sequence of this TCR beta chain was determined in a study of blood T cell repertoires in COVID-19. The CDR3 is made up of 15 amino acids. Germline loops: CDR1 SGDLS, CDR2 YYNGEE. V lost 4 bases and J lost 6; bases outside the gene matches: 5. Method: immunoSEQ multiplex PCR; TCRdb's copy keeps in-frame clones and lacks some. The table includes 250,000 or so clones, 86% detected once. This receptor was taken from a man aged 25 to 40 with active or convalescent COVID-19. The rearrangement links TRBV9 to TRBJ2-2; 11 bases agree with TRBD2. The sequenced sample consisted of peripheral blood. CDR3 protein: CASSPGLAVPGELFF. The CDR3 DNA is TGTGCCAGCAGCCCGGGACTAGCGGTTCCCGGGGAGCTGTTTTTT.